This T cell receptor beta chain was recorded in a study of T cells in Graves' hyperthyroidism and ophthalmopathy. Findings and limits, study-wide: Most thyroid-expanded clonotypes above 0.001 were also found in blood.

This clonotype has only a few counts. Its antigen is undetermined. The trim removed 3 bases at V and 1 base at J, leaving 7 bases unmatched. This CDR3 is 16 amino acids long. Germline values: CDR1 KGHDR, CDR2 SFDVKD. Clinical symptoms, serum thyroxine and TRAb, thyroid ultrasound and orbital computed tomography were used for the diagnoses. From under 12 ml of fresh peripheral blood, PBMCs were isolated. Researchers took RNA transcripts and amplified the TCR beta CDR3 regions from them. First-round RT-PCR targeting the TCR CDR3 was performed with the HTBI primer set. TCRdb used MiXCR to reprocess the multiplex PCR reads, holding one entry per CDR3 protein. Of approximately 430,000 distinct CDR3 sequences listed, approximately 14% are singletons.

The clonotype originates from a man between 18 and 35 years old with Graves' ophthalmopathy. Specimen: blood. V is TRBV24-1 and J is TRBJ2-5; 7 bases line up with TRBD2. The CDR3 nucleotides are TGTGCCACCAGTGATCCGGCTAGCGGCCTCCAAGAGACCCAGTACTTC. Its translation is CATSDPASGLQETQYF.